These 20 T cell receptor beta chains were sequenced from one sample in a study of blood T cell repertoires in COVID-19. Profiled with immunoSEQ multiplex PCR; TCRdb holds only in-frame clones, not every one. The data show just over 50,000 clones, 86% seen once. Sequencing was performed on peripheral blood. All receptors derive from a man older than 75 with active COVID-19.

In this sample, this clone turned up once. The V call is TRBV6-2 or TRBV6-3, the J call TRBJ2-6; 9 bases are shared with TRBD1. Germline loops: CDR1 MNHEY, CDR2 SVGEGT. J was trimmed by 9 bases and V by 5 bases; bases with no gene match: 5. This CDR3 is built from 14 residues. The CDR3 loop is CASSPGQGVNVLTF. CDR3 bases: TGTGCCAGCAGTCCGGGACAGGGAGTCAACGTCCTGACTTTC.

The chain joins TRBV4-2 to TRBJ2-3; 7 nucleotides align to TRBD2. The ends lost 3 bases at V and 0 bases at J; junction bases unmatched: 6. The CDR3 runs 16 residues. Germline V gene lookup returns CDR1 LGHNA and CDR2 YNFKEQ. CDR3 loop: CASSQVGRESTDTQYF. Written as DNA, the CDR3 is TGTGCCAGCAGCCAGGTGGGGCGGGAGAGCACAGATACGCAGTATTTT.

The rearrangement uses TRBV28 and TRBJ1-5; 7 positions agree with TRBD1. The V and J ends lost 6 bases and 0 bases, in that order; junction bases with no gene match: 2. The CDR3 has 14 residues. CDR1 MDHEN and CDR2 SYDVKM come from the germline V gene. CDR3 loop: CASRTGASNQPQHF. CDR3 coding DNA: TGTGCCAGCAGAACAGGGGCTAGCAATCAGCCCCAGCATTTT.

This clone was detected a few times. The chain uses TRBV4-2 and TRBJ2-3; 10 positions agree with TRBD2. The CDR3 runs 17 residues. V lost 2 bases and J lost 2; bases outside the gene matches: 7. Looked up from germline, CDR1 is LGHNA and CDR2 is YNFKEQ. The CDR3: CASSQWTSGNPTDTQYF. The CDR3, as DNA: TGTGCCAGCAGCCAATGGACTAGCGGAAATCCCACAGATACGCAGTATTTT.

The chain carries TRBV4-1 and TRBJ2-5; 11 bases line up with TRBD2. This CDR3 is built from 14 residues. Losses at the gene ends were 3 bases for V and 3 bases for J; bases not matched to a gene: 0. Germline V gene lookup returns CDR1 MGHRA and CDR2 YSYEKL. CDR3 protein: CASSQTSGKETQYF. The CDR3 DNA follows: TGCGCCAGCAGCCAGACTAGCGGGAAAGAGACCCAGTACTTC.

The chain uses TRBV21-1 and TRBJ2-2; the D segment call TRBD1 is taken from the table without a DNA check. TRBV21-1 is a recognized pseudogene. This CDR3 is built from 17 residues. CDR3 protein: CASSKDFHRGLAGELFF. CDR3 nucleotides: TGTGCCAGCAGCAAAGACTTTCACAGGGGATTGGCCGGGGAGCTGTTTTTT.

A single count supports this clone. The J gene is TRBJ2-3, the V gene TRBV30; 9 nucleotides line up with TRBD2. V shed 3 bases and J 6 bases; nucleotides not matched to a gene: 7. The CDR3 covers 14 residues. Germline V gene lookup returns CDR1 GTSNPN and CDR2 SVGIG (reference sequence). The CDR3 is CAWRGGREGDTQYF. The DNA of the CDR3 is TGTGCCTGGAGAGGCGGGAGGGAGGGTGATACGCAGTATTTT.

This clone was detected only once. The V and J genes are TRBV28 and TRBJ1-4; maybe TRBD1 (5 bases). This CDR3 is 16 amino acids long. Deletions cut 5 bases from V and 4 bases from J, with 17 bases between. Germline lookup yields CDR1 MDHEN and CDR2 SYDVKM. CDR3 sequence: CASSQPPGHINEKLFF. The CDR3 nucleotides read TGTGCCAGCAGTCAACCCCCCGGACACATTAATGAAAAACTGTTTTTT. Filled out from reference TRBV28 and TRBJ1-4, the complete variable domain reads DVKVTQSSRYLVKRTGEKVFLECVQDMDHENMFWYRQDPGLGLRLIYFSYDVKMKEKGDIPEGYSVSREKKERFSLILESASTNQTSMYLCASSQPPGHINEKLFFGSGTQLSVL.

The chain carries TRBV27 and TRBJ2-1, with no clear D. This CDR3 region has 16 residues. V lost 5 bases, J lost 0 bases, and 14 bases lay in between. The V gene's germline CDR1 is MNHEY and CDR2 SMNVEV (reference sequence). CDR3 region: CASSPGTKSSYNEQFF. In nucleotides, the CDR3 is TGTGCCAGCAGTCCGGGTACGAAGAGCTCCTACAATGAGCAGTTCTTC.

This clone appeared a single time. CDR3 in amino acids: CATSSHTQGAGETQYF. CDR3 sequence (DNA): TGTGCCACCAGCTCCCATACACAGGGGGCTGGGGAGACCCAGTACTTC. The chain employs TRBV15 and TRBJ2-5; 9 bases map to TRBD1. J gave up 5 bases and V 5 bases, and 12 bases lay outside the gene matches. CDR1 and CDR2 from the germline V gene are LNHNV and YYDKDF (reference sequence). The CDR3 length is 16 residues.

The CDR3 DNA sequence: TGTGCCAGCAGCTTAATGGGAGGGGGAGGACAAGAGACCCAGTACTTC. Translation: CASSLMGGGGQETQYF. The chain joins TRBV11-1 to TRBJ2-5, with a possible D match to TRBD2 (7 bases). The CDR3 consists of 16 residues. Between the trimmed V and J ends, which lost 2 bases and 2 bases, there was a span of 15 bases. Germline CDR1 is SGHAT and CDR2 is FQDESV (reference sequence).

The genes are TRBV27 and TRBJ1-5; D may be TRBD1 (5 bases). The length of the CDR3 is 13 residues. V was pared by 4 bases and J by 7 bases, with 11 bases between. CDR1 is MNHEY and CDR2 is SMNVEV in the germline V gene (reference sequence). CDR3 bases: TGTGCCAGCAGTTCCAGGGTGGGGCAGCCCCAGCATTTT. This codes for CASSSRVGQPQHF.

The chain has TRBV6-6 and TRBJ2-7, with D possibly TRBD1 on 6 matching bases. The germline V gene has CDR1 MNHNY and CDR2 SVGAGI (reference sequence). Trimming took 7 bases from V and 2 from J, leaving 18 bases between them. The CDR3 is 15 residues long. CDR3 sequence: CASTQGQPNPYEQYF. The CDR3, as DNA: TGTGCCAGCACCCAAGGACAGCCGAACCCCTACGAGCAGTACTTC.

The rearrangement joins TRBV5-6 to TRBJ1-3; perhaps TRBD1 as D (6 bases). The CDR3 extends over 19 amino acids. The germline V gene has CDR1 SGHDT and CDR2 YYEEEE. V gave up 2 bases and J gave up 0 bases, with 21 bases separating them. CDR3 sequence: CASSFTRGNIGYSGNTIYF. The CDR3 DNA reads TGTGCCAGCAGCTTCACCAGGGGTAATATAGGTTACTCTGGAAACACCATATATTTT.

The V and J genes are TRBV27 and TRBJ2-5; tentative D call: TRBD2 (6 bases). This CDR3 region has 14 residues. V lost 6 bases to trimming and J lost 5 bases, with 16 bases between them. Germline assignment: CDR1 MNHEY and CDR2 SMNVEV (reference sequence). CDR3 nucleotides: TGTGCCAGCAGGTCTATGGGGGGTCGGGAGACCCAGTACTTC. It translates to CASRSMGGRETQYF.

J is TRBJ2-5 and V is TRBV5-1, with D uncertain. Trimming took 3 bases from V and 1 from J, leaving 10 bases between them. The CDR3 length is 14 residues. Germline CDR1 SGHRS, CDR2 YFSETQ. In DNA form, the CDR3 reads TGCGCCAGCAGCTCCCTCGCGCTCCAAGAGACCCAGTACTTC. Translated: CASSSLALQETQYF.

Only one count was recorded for this clone. This chain joins TRBV7-3 and TRBJ2-1, with D perhaps TRBD2 (6 bases). Germline V gene data show CDR1 as SGHTA and CDR2 as FQGTGA. The V gene lost 5 bases and the J gene lost 8 bases, with 22 bases spanning the gap. The CDR3 length is 16 residues. The CDR3 spells CASSPPPSAGRYEQFF. CDR3 DNA sequence: TGTGCCAGCAGCCCACCCCCGTCGGCGGGACGGTATGAGCAGTTCTTC.

This chain uses TRBV29-1 with TRBJ2-7; 8 nucleotides agree with TRBD2. CDR1 and CDR2 (germline): SQVTM, ANQGSEA. J lost 6 bases, V lost 6 bases, and 13 bases had no gene match. This CDR3 region has 14 residues. CDR3 loop: CSVPPGGGAFEQYF. CDR3 coding DNA: TGCAGCGTCCCACCGGGAGGGGGAGCGTTCGAGCAGTACTTC.

The chain's CDR3 is CASSLDWTAGGYEQYF. CDR3 DNA: TGTGCCAGCAGCTTAGATTGGACTGCAGGAGGCTACGAGCAGTACTTC. The chain recombines TRBV7-2 with TRBJ2-7; perhaps TRBD2 as D (5 bases). CDR3 length equals 16 residues. Germline CDR1 is SGHTA and CDR2 is FQGNSA. V lost 1 base to trimming and J lost 3 bases, with 16 bases between them.

This chain joins TRBV12-5 and TRBJ2-3, with 7 bases aligning to TRBD2. J gave up 3 bases and V 3 bases, and 3 bases lay outside the gene matches. Germline assignment: CDR1 LGHNT and CDR2 FRNRAP. The CDR3 sequence is 14 residues long. The CDR3 region is CASGFGGSTDTQYF. The CDR3 region has the DNA TGTGCTAGTGGTTTTGGCGGGAGTACAGATACGCAGTATTTT. Looking up the rest from reference TRBV12-5 and TRBJ2-3 gives the full variable domain: DARVTQTPRHKVTEMGQEVTMRCQPILGHNTVFWYRQTMMQGLELLAYFRNRAPLDDSGMPKDRFSAEMPDATLATLKIQPSEPRDSAVYFCASGFGGSTDTQYFGPGTRLTVL.